This entry lists 6 T cell receptor beta chains sequenced from one sample in a study of cytomegalovirus exposure and HLA in healthy donors. It was with 60 Vbeta and 13 Jbeta primers that the PCR ran. Libraries were prepared by immunoSEQ multiplex PCR; TCRdb keeps only in-frame clonotypes and omits some of them. There are about 97,000 clones in the sample; roughly two thirds occur only once, and less than 4.5% lies in the top ten. What was sequenced was PBMCs. The receptors shown here come from a man in his forties or fifties in good health and CMV-seronegative.

The V gene is TRBV27, the J gene TRBJ1-2; TRBD1 matches 10 bases. The length of the CDR3 is 14 residues. CDR1 is MNHEY, CDR2 SMNVEV, per germline (reference sequence). The V segment lost 5 bases and the J segment 8 bases; nucleotides outside the gene matches: 8. Here the CDR3 reads CASSGDRGGGGYTF. The CDR3 bases are TGTGCCAGCAGTGGGGACAGGGGCGGGGGGGGCTACACCTTC.

V usage is TRBV4-3 and J usage is TRBJ2-3; TRBD2 agrees at 10 bases. J lost 0 bases, V lost 0 bases, and 3 bases had no gene match. The germline V gene encodes CDR1 LGHNA and CDR2 YSLEER. This CDR3 contains 17 residues. CDR3 coding DNA: TGCGCCAGCAGCCAAGAACTAGCGGGGTATAGCACAGATACGCAGTATTTT. Residues: CASSQELAGYSTDTQYF.

The chain couples TRBV2 to TRBJ2-7; TRBD1 agrees at 7 bases. The ends lost 7 bases at V and 0 bases at J; junction bases unmatched: 6. Germline loops: CDR1 SNHLY, CDR2 FYNNEI. There are 14 residues in the CDR3. DNA for the CDR3: TGTGCCAGCAATAAGGGGGCTATCTCCTACGAGCAGTACTTC. Translating it yields CASNKGAISYEQYF.

This chain uses TRBV5-1 with TRBJ2-1; 8 nucleotides agree with TRBD1. The CDR3 consists of 15 residues. Germline CDR1 SGHRS, CDR2 YFSETQ. V trimming: 3 bases; J trimming: 6 bases; junction bases outside the gene matches: 8. The CDR3 DNA reads TGCGCCAGCAGCTCTTGGGGGACAGGCGGCAATGAGCAGTTCTTC. Its protein product is CASSSWGTGGNEQFF.

This clone was observed once. This chain links TRBV15 with TRBJ1-3; 12 bases map to TRBD1. CDR1 and CDR2 (germline): LNHNV, YYDKDF (reference sequence). This CDR3 has 19 amino acids. With V trimmed by 5 bases and J by 4 bases, 15 bases remained unmatched. In nucleotides, the CDR3 is TGTGCCACCAGCGGCCGGGACAGGGGGCGTTTTAATCCCGGAAACACCATATATTTT. Its protein is CATSGRDRGRFNPGNTIYF.

The sample holds a few counts of this clone. Additional DNA sequences in this sample encode the identical CDR3. The V and J genes are TRBV5-6 and TRBJ1-5, with 7 bases identical to TRBD1. J was trimmed by 1 base and V by 0 bases; bases with no gene match: 1. The CDR3 has 15 amino acids. Germline V gene data show CDR1 as SGHDT and CDR2 as YYEEEE. The CDR3, as DNA: TGTGCCAGCAGCTTGGGACAGGGAAGCAATCAGCCCCAGCATTTT. Its protein product is CASSLGQGSNQPQHF.